The 3 T cell receptor beta chains reported below all come from one sample, sequenced in a study of shared clonotypes between healthy human individuals. Produced via immunoSEQ multiplex PCR; TCRdb's table is partial and in-frame only. The sample holds around 550,000 clones; 85% to 95% are singletons and the top ten take about 0.11%. Cells designated naive CD8 were CD45RO-negative and were positively selected for CCR7, with terminally differentiated effector memory CD45RA+ cells excluded. The specimen was naive CD8+ T cells sorted from blood. These receptors originate from a woman aged 25-40 years in good health.

The chain has TRBV4-1 and TRBJ2-1; D possibly matches TRBD1 or TRBD2 (6 bases each). Deletions cut 4 bases from V and 9 bases from J, with 25 bases between. The CDR3 consists of 17 residues. Germline V lookup: CDR1 MGHRA, CDR2 YSYEKL. The CDR3 bases are TGCGCCAGCAGCCCCCCCAAGGGGGGCGGGGATAAGAGTGAGCAGTTCTTC. It translates to CASSPPKGGGDKSEQFF.

The chain couples TRBV29-1 to TRBJ2-1; 16 positions match TRBD2. CDR1 is SQVTM and CDR2 is ANQGSEA in the germline V gene. The CDR3 totals 21 residues. V shed 8 bases and J 5 bases; nucleotides not matched to a gene: 24. CDR3 sequence: CSIWGTGEIGTSGRANNEQFF. The DNA of the CDR3 is TGCAGCATTTGGGGGACAGGGGAAATCGGGACTAGCGGGAGGGCCAACAATGAGCAGTTCTTC.

The table lists this clone with a count of one. The chain employs TRBV11-2 and TRBJ2-1; TRBD2 agrees at 8 bases. The trim removed 5 bases at V and 7 bases at J, leaving 10 bases unmatched. Germline V gene sequence: CDR1 SGHAT, CDR2 FQNNGV. The CDR3 extends over 15 amino acids. CDR3 DNA sequence: TGTGCCAGCAGCGCCTTTCCGGGAGGGCCGAATGAGCAGTTCTTC. This gives the protein CASSAFPGGPNEQFF.